This T cell receptor beta chain was found in a study of vaccination effects on CD4 cells after COVID-19. Here immunoSEQ multiplex PCR was the method, and the copy in TCRdb shows in-frame clones only, minus some. The table shows 66,000 or so clones, with around 74% occurring only once. About this clone itself: Antigen specificity is unknown.

Germline assignment: CDR1 MNHEY and CDR2 SVGEGT. The V gene lost 0 bases and the J gene lost 1 base, with 13 bases spanning the gap. The CDR3 is made up of 17 amino acids. Investigators separated out CD4+ T cells once around eleven days of culture had passed. Everyone in the study got two shots of either the BNT162b2 or mRNA-1273 vaccine. The sequence derives from a human donor who received a COVID-19 vaccine. This material consisted of CD4+ T cells from PBMCs cultured without peptide, taken after COVID-19 vaccination. The rearrangement joins TRBV6-2 or TRBV6-3 to TRBJ1-3; D unclear. The CDR3 sequence: CASSYSFRSASGNTIYF. For the CDR3, the DNA is TGTGCCAGCAGTTACTCGTTCAGATCGGCGTCTGGAAACACCATATATTTT.